This T cell receptor (beta chain) is drawn from a study of cytomegalovirus exposure and HLA in healthy donors. The study ran its PCR with 60 Vbeta and 13 Jbeta primers. Produced via immunoSEQ multiplex PCR; TCRdb's table is partial and in-frame only. Its table records 150,000 to 200,000 clones. The V gene lost 1 base and the J gene lost 0 bases, with 9 bases spanning the gap. CDR1 SGHNT and CDR2 YENEEA come from the germline V gene. This CDR3 is built from 15 residues. The clonotype originates from an older woman in good health and CMV-seronegative. This rearrangement joins TRBV11-3 to TRBJ2-5; D may be TRBD2 (5 bases). Specimen: PBMCs. CDR3 region: CASSLGLRDQETQYF. CDR3 DNA: TGTGCCAGCAGCTTAGGGCTGAGGGACCAAGAGACCCAGTACTTC. The whole variable domain, filled in from reference TRBV11-3 and TRBJ2-5, reads EAGVVQSPRYKIIEKKQPVAFWCNPISGHNTLYWYLQNLGQGPELLIRYENEEAVDDSQLPKDRFSAERLKGVDSTLKIQPAELGDSAVYLCASSLGLRDQETQYFGPGTRLLVL.